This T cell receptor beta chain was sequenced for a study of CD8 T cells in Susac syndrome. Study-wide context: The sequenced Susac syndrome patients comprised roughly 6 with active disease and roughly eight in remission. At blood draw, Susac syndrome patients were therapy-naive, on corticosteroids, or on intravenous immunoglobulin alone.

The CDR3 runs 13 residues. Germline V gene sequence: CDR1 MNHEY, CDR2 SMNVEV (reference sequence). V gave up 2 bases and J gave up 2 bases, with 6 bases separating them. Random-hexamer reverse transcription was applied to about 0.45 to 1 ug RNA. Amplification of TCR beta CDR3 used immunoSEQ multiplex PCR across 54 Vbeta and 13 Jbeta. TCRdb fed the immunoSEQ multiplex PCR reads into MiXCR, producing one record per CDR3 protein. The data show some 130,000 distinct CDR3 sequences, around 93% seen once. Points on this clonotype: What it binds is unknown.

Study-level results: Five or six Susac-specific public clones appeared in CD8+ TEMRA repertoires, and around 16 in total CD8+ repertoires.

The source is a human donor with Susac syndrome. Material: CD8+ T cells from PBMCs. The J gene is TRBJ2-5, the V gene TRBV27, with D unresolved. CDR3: CASSLAVQETQYF. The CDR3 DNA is TGTGCCAGCAGTTTAGCGGTACAAGAGACCCAGTACTTC.